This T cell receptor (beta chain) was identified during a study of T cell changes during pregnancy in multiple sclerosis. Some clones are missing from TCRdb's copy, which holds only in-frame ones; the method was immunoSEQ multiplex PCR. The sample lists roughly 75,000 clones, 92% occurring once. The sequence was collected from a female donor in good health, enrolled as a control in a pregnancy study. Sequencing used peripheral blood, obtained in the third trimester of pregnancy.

CDR3 residues: CASSQGAEAFF. The CDR3 bases are TGCGCCAGCAGCCAAGGAGCCGAAGCTTTCTTT. The chain carries TRBV4-1 and TRBJ1-1; unclear D gene. The CDR3 sequence is 11 residues long. Trimming shortened V by 1 base and J by 8 bases, and 5 bases separated the two germline ends. Germline V gene data show CDR1 as MGHRA and CDR2 as YSYEKL.